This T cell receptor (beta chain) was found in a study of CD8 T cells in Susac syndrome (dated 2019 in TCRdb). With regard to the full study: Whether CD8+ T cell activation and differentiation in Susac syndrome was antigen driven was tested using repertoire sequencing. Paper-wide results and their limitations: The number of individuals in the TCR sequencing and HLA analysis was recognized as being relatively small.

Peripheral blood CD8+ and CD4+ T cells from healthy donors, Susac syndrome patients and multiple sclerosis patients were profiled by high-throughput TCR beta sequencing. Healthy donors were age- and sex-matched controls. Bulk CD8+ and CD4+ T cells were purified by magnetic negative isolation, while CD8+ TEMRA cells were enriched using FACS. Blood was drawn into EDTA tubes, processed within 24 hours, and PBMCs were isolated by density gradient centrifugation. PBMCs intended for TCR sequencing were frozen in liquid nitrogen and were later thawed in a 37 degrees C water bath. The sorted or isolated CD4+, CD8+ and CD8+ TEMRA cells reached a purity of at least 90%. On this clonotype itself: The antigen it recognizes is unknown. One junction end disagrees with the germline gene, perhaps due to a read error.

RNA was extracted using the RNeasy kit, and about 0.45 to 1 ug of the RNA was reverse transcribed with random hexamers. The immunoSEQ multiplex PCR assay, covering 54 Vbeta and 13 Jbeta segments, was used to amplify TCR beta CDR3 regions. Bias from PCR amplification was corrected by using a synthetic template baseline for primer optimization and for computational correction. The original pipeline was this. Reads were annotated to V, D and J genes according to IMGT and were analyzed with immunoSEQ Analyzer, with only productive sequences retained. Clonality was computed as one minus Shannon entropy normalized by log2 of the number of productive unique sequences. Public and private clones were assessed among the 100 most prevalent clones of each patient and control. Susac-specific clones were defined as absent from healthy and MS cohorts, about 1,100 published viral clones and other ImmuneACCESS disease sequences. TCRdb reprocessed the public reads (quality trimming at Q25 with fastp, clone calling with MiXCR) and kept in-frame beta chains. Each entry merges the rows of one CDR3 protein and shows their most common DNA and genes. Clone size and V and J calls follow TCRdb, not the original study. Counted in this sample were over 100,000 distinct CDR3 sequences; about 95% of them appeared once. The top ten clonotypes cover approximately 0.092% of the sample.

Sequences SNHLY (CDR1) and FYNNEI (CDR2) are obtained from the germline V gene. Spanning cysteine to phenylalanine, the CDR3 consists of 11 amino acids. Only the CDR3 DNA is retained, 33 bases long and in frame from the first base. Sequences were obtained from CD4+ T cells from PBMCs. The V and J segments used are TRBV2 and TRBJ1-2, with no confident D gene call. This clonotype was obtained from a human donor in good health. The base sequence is TGTGCCAGCAGGGAAGACGGTGGCTACACCTTC. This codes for CASREDGGYTF.